This TCR beta chain was identified during a study of Graves' ophthalmopathy and Graves' hyperthyroidism. This clonotype came up many times. Amplifying from RNA transcripts, the study obtained TCR beta CDR3 regions. Amplification began with first-round RT-PCR using HTBI primers, then second-round multiplex PCR was performed. TCRdb processed the multiplex PCR reads anew with MiXCR; each CDR3 protein has one entry. The sample has approximately 700,000 distinct CDR3 sequences; roughly two fifths are singletons. The CDR3 is made up of 13 amino acids. Germline CDR1 MNHEY, CDR2 SMNVEV (reference sequence). Trimming removed 5 bases at V and 8 bases at J, with 10 bases between. Active ophthalmopathy (CAS at least 3, NOSPECS at least 4), lasting under 3 months. Researchers turned away patients with other autoimmune diseases, uncontrolled infections, pregnancy or lactation. PBMCs stemmed from around 9 ml of fresh peripheral blood.

The source material was peripheral blood. The chain links TRBV27 to TRBJ1-6, with D possibly TRBD1 on 5 matching bases. This clonotype was sampled from an adult man with Graves' ophthalmopathy. CDR3 nucleotide sequence: TGTGCCAGCAGTGGGGCAAGACATTCACCCCTCCACTTT. Translation gives CASSGARHSPLHF.